These 17 T cell receptor beta chains came from one sample sequenced in a study of early T cells in non-severe SARS-CoV-2 infection. One entry per CDR3 protein, called by TCRdb with MiXCR from the 5' RACE reads. The sample contains about 29,000 distinct CDR3 sequences, 4% to 5.5% of which appear only once. Sequencing input: whole blood. The origin of the receptors is an adult who was a healthcare worker with PCR-confirmed SARS-CoV-2 infection or an uninfected control (not recorded which).

There are many counts of this clonotype. The chain recombines TRBV29-1 with TRBJ1-3; 10 nucleotides align to TRBD1. The CDR3 extends over 15 amino acids. The germline V gene encodes CDR1 SQVTM and CDR2 ANQGSEA. After removal of 7 bases from V and 4 bases from J, the junction contained 10 bases not matched to a gene. The CDR3 region is CSALPGQGLGNTIYF. CDR3 DNA: TGCAGCGCCCTACCGGGACAGGGGTTAGGAAACACCATATATTTT.

This clonotype occurred many times. A much larger clonotype is one base distant, so this may be a read error. V and J are TRBV7-9 and TRBJ2-7; 8 bases are a match to TRBD1. Per germline, CDR1 SEHNR and CDR2 FQNEAQ (reference sequence). The CDR3 covers 14 residues. The CDR3 nucleotides are TGTGTCAGCAGCCCGAGACAGGGGATCGGCGAGCAGTACTTC. Translation gives CVSSPRQGIGEQYF.

This clonotype has ten or more counts. The chain combines TRBV20-1 with TRBJ2-1; 9 bases fit TRBD2. Germline V gene sequence: CDR1 DFQATT, CDR2 SNEGSKA (reference sequence). The CDR3 has 15 residues. V was clipped by 0 bases and J by 5 bases; unmatched bases: 5. CDR3 DNA sequence: TGCAGTGCTAGAGATCCCTCTAGCGGGGACAATGAGCAGTTCTTC. Translated: CSARDPSSGDNEQFF.

The V and J genes are TRBV29-1 and TRBJ1-6, with TRBD1 matching over 9 bases. V shed 5 bases, J shed 6 bases, and the junction held 8 bases outside the gene matches. This CDR3 comprises 15 residues. CDR1 is SQVTM and CDR2 is ANQGSEA in the germline V gene. CDR3 DNA: TGCAGCGTTCGTACAGGGGGCGCGTCTAATTCACCCCTCCACTTT. This encodes CSVRTGGASNSPLHF. Full variable domain (rest looked up from reference TRBV29-1 and TRBJ1-6): SAVISQKPSRDICQRGTSLTIQCQVDSQVTMMFWYRQQPGQSLTLIATANQGSEATYESGFVIDKFPISRPNLTFSTLTVSNMSPEDSSIYLCSVRTGGASNSPLHFGNGTRLTVT.

This clonotype has just a few counts. The chain combines TRBV5-1 with TRBJ2-7, with 9 bases matching TRBD2. Germline trimming cut 2 bases from V and 2 bases from J; bases unmatched to any gene: 5. The CDR3 contains 15 residues. Germline CDR1 and CDR2: SGHRS and YFSETQ. The CDR3 region is CASSFPAGGTYEQYF. In DNA form, the CDR3 reads TGCGCCAGCAGCTTCCCAGCGGGAGGAACCTACGAGCAGTACTTC.

The V and J genes are TRBV4-2 and TRBJ2-3; 8 positions agree with TRBD2. Trimming removed 1 base from V and 3 bases from J; junction bases left unmatched: 6. The CDR3 is 16 amino acids. The germline V gene has CDR1 LGHNA and CDR2 YNFKEQ. As DNA, the CDR3 is TGTGCCAGCAGCCAAGGTTCGTCGGGGGGGACAGATACGCAGTATTTT. Translating it yields CASSQGSSGGTDTQYF.

Of note for this clonotype: A much larger clone lies a single base off, so this may be a read error. The J gene is TRBJ2-3, the V gene TRBV5-1; TRBD2 matches 9 bases. Germline lookup yields CDR1 SGHRS and CDR2 YFSETQ. The CDR3 has 16 residues. The CDR3 DNA reads TGCGTCAGCAGCCCGGAGGGTAGCGGGGGAACAGATACGCAGTATTTT. Protein: CVSSPEGSGGTDTQYF.

This clonotype has a count of ten or more. This sequence joins TRBV6-2 or TRBV6-3 and TRBJ2-1; 9 bases fit TRBD1. Germline lookup yields CDR1 MNHEY and CDR2 SVGEGT. The CDR3 is made up of 14 amino acids. The V gene end was trimmed by 7 bases and the J gene end by 5 bases; junction bases not matched to a gene: 6. The CDR3: CASKSGTGNNEQFF. The CDR3 DNA reads as TGTGCCAGCAAATCTGGGACAGGGAACAATGAGCAGTTCTTC.

V usage is TRBV12-3 or TRBV12-4 and J usage is TRBJ2-4, with 8 bases identical to TRBD1. This CDR3 has 16 residues. With 1 base clipped from V and 0 bases from J, the junction kept 2 bases outside the gene matches. CDR3 region: CASSLGQGAAKNIQYF. CDR3 nucleotide sequence: TGTGCCAGCAGTTTAGGGCAGGGGGCAGCCAAAAACATTCAGTACTTC.

This clonotype came up a few times. The chain couples TRBV30 to TRBJ1-5, with D tentatively TRBD1 (6 bases). Trimming removed 1 base at V and 0 bases at J, with 10 bases between. The CDR3 runs 15 residues. Germline lookup yields CDR1 GTSNPN and CDR2 SVGIG (reference sequence). The CDR3 coding sequence is TGTGCCTGGAGTGCGGACAGATTTAGCAATCAGCCCCAGCATTTT. Protein product: CAWSADRFSNQPQHF.

This clonotype was seen ten or more times. The rearrangement uses TRBV10-2 and TRBJ1-5, with no clear D. V was clipped by 0 bases and J by 1 base, with 4 bases between them. This CDR3 has 14 residues. Per germline, CDR1 WSHSY and CDR2 SAAADI. The CDR3 DNA reads TGCGCCAGCAGTGAGTCGCACAGCAATCAGCCCCAGCATTTT. Translation gives CASSESHSNQPQHF.

This clonotype has a handful of counts. The chain carries TRBV6-2 or TRBV6-3 and TRBJ2-7, with 7 bases that match TRBD1. Per the germline V gene, CDR1 is MNHEY and CDR2 is SVGEGT. The CDR3 has 15 amino acids. V lost 2 bases and J lost 2; bases outside the gene matches: 6. CDR3 coding DNA: TGTGCCAGCAGTTACCGGGACAGAGGGACCTACGAGCAGTACTTC. Translated: CASSYRDRGTYEQYF.

This clonotype was seen at least ten times. The genes are TRBV6-1 and TRBJ2-7, with D hard to call. Germline V gene data show CDR1 as MNHNS and CDR2 as SASEGT. V was shortened by 5 bases and J by 0 bases, with 14 bases between the two germline ends. The CDR3 spans 15 residues. Here the CDR3 DNA reads TGTGCCAGCAGTTTGGACCCGAACGGCTCCTACGAGCAGTACTTC. Amino acids: CASSLDPNGSYEQYF.

This clonotype was counted ten times or more. This sequence joins TRBV7-9 and TRBJ2-2, with TRBD1 as a possible D gene (6 bases). Germline lookup yields CDR1 SEHNR and CDR2 FQNEAQ (reference sequence). This CDR3 region has 17 residues. Trimming shortened V by 1 base and J by 0 bases, and 12 bases separated the two germline ends. The CDR3 protein is CASSLGVSGANTGELFF. Here the CDR3 DNA reads TGTGCCAGCAGCTTAGGTGTATCAGGGGCGAACACCGGGGAGCTGTTTTTT. The variable domain in full, completed from reference TRBV7-9 and TRBJ2-2, reads DTGVSQNPRHKITKRGQNVTFRCDPISEHNRLYWYRQTLGQGPEFLTYFQNEAQLEKSRLLSDRFSAERPKGSFSTLEIQRTEQGDSAMYLCASSLGVSGANTGELFFGEGSRLTVL.

The rearrangement links TRBV14 to TRBJ1-1; D is ambiguous. Trimming stripped 1 base from V and 5 bases from J, with 14 bases between. CDR3 length: 15 amino acids. Germline CDR1 is SGHDN and CDR2 is FVKESK. DNA of the CDR3: TGTGCCAGCAGCCAAGCCCGAGGACGGGGAACTGAAGCTTTCTTT. Protein sequence: CASSQARGRGTEAFF.

This clonotype has at least ten counts. The rearrangement uses TRBV14 and TRBJ1-1, with a possible D match to TRBD1 (5 bases). The germline CDR1 and CDR2 sequences are SGHDN and FVKESK. This CDR3 has 15 amino acids. V dropped 4 bases and J dropped 3 bases, with 15 bases sitting between them. DNA for the CDR3: TGTGCCAGCAGCCCGGTGGGGGATGAGGACACTGAAGCTTTCTTT. This translates into CASSPVGDEDTEAFF.

The V call is TRBV11-2, the J call TRBJ2-7, with a tentative D call TRBD1 (6 bases). Trimming cost V 5 bases and J 2 bases, with 13 bases left between them. The CDR3 has 14 residues. CDR1 is SGHAT and CDR2 is FQNNGV in the germline V gene. The CDR3 spells CASSTKQGPYEQYF. The CDR3 DNA follows: TGTGCCAGCAGCACCAAACAGGGCCCCTACGAGCAGTACTTC.